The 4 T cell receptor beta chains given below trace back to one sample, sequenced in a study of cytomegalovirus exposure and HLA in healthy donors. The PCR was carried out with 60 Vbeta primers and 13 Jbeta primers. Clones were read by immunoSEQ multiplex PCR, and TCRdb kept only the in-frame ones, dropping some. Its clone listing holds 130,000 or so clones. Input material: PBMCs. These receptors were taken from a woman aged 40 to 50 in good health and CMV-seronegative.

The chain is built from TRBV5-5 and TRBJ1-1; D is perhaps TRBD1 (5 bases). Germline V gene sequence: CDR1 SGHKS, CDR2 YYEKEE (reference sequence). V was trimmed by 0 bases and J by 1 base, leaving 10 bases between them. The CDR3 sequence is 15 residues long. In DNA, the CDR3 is TGTGCCAGCAGCTTGGGCCCCGGACAGAACACTGAAGCTTTCTTT. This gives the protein CASSLGPGQNTEAFF.

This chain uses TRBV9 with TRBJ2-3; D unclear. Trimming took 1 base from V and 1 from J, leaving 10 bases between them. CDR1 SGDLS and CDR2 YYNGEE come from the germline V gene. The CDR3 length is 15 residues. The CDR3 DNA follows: TGTGCCAGCAGCGTATTGGGCTTCGGCACAGATACGCAGTATTTT. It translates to CASSVLGFGTDTQYF. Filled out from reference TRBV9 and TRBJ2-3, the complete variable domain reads DSGVTQTPKHLITATGQRVTLRCSPRSGDLSVYWYQQSLDQGLQFLIQYYNGEERAKGNILERFSAQQFPDLHSELNLSSLELGDSALYFCASSVLGFGTDTQYFGPGTRLTVL.

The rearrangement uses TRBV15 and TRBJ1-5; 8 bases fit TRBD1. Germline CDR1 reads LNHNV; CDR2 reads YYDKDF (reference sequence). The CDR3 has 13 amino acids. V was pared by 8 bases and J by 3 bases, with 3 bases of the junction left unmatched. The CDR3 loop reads CATAQGANQPQHF. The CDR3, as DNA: TGTGCCACCGCTCAGGGGGCCAATCAGCCCCAGCATTTT.

The CDR3 is CASRSTGETEAFF. The CDR3 DNA follows: TGTGCCAGCAGGTCGACAGGGGAGACTGAAGCTTTCTTT. V usage is TRBV9 and J usage is TRBJ1-1, with 8 bases identical to TRBD1. CDR1 and CDR2 (germline): SGDLS, YYNGEE. The junction had 5 bases not matched to a gene; V was cut back by 5 bases and J by 5 bases. CDR3 size: 13 residues. The full variable domain, its missing parts supplied by reference TRBV9 and TRBJ1-1, is DSGVTQTPKHLITATGQRVTLRCSPRSGDLSVYWYQQSLDQGLQFLIQYYNGEERAKGNILERFSAQQFPDLHSELNLSSLELGDSALYFCASRSTGETEAFFGQGTRLTVV.